Listed below are T cell receptor beta chains from one sample, sequenced in a study of OX40 agonist ivuxolimab in advanced cancers. Repertoires were generated with immunoSEQ multiplex PCR, while TCRdb's copy carries only in-frame clones and drops some. The sample contains tens of thousands of clones, approximately 90% of which appear only once. This specimen consisted of CD4+ or CD8+ T cells sorted from blood, obtained in a trial of the OX40 agonist ivuxolimab. These receptors were obtained from an adult with an advanced solid tumor such as melanoma, head and neck, liver or kidney cancer. Both conserved end residues are part of each CDR3. A D gene is named only where the DNA matches it firmly. Clone size is not always given. Where it is, it says once, few, many or a class for expanded clones.

v_gene	d_gene	j_gene	abundance	CDR3aa	CDR3nt
TRBV5-1	.	TRBJ1-1	.	CASSLGGEAFF	TGCGCCAGCAGCTTGGGAGGGGAAGCTTTCTTT
TRBV9	TRBD1	TRBJ2-7	.	CASSVGQGAYEQYF	TGTGCCAGCAGCGTGGGACAGGGGGCTTACGAGCAGTACTTC
TRBV7-7	TRBD2	TRBJ2-1	.	CASSPVRLAGVGEQFF	TGTGCCAGCAGCCCGGTCCGACTAGCGGGAGTAGGGGAGCAGTTCTTC
TRBV9	.	TRBJ1-1	few	CASSGEGFMNTEAFF	TGTGCCAGCAGCGGGGAGGGGTTCATGAACACTGAAGCTTTCTTT
TRBV7-9	.	TRBJ2-1	.	CASSLGFLWNNEQFF	TGTGCCAGCAGCTTAGGATTCTTGTGGAACAATGAGCAGTTCTTC
TRBV10-1	.	TRBJ1-1	few	CASSERGDTEAFF	TGCGCCAGCAGTGAAAGGGGAGACACTGAAGCTTTCTTT
TRBV7-8	.	TRBJ2-1	.	CASSGGAGSYNEQFF	TGTGCCAGCAGCGGGGGGGCGGGCTCCTACAATGAGCAGTTCTTC
TRBV7-8	.	TRBJ2-7	.	CASSLGGISYEQYF	TGTGCCAGCAGCTTAGGGGGGATCTCCTACGAGCAGTACTTC
TRBV7-6	.	TRBJ1-6	.	CASSSTSFNSPLHF	TGTGCCAGCAGCTCTACCAGCTTCAATTCACCCCTCCACTTT
TRBV19	.	TRBJ1-4	.	CAISGGNEKLFF	TGTGCCATCTCCGGGGGAAATGAAAAACTGTTTTTT
TRBV5-6	.	TRBJ2-3	.	CASSFIPGGQLTDTQYF	TGTGCCAGCAGCTTTATCCCCGGGGGACAGCTCACAGATACGCAGTATTTT
TRBV7-9	.	TRBJ1-2	once	CASSLDQGTRDGYTF	TGTGCCAGCAGCTTGGACCAGGGTACGAGGGATGGCTACACCTTC
TRBV4-1	.	TRBJ2-7	.	CASSQTQGWSSYEQYF	TGCGCCAGCAGCCAAACGCAGGGTTGGAGCTCCTACGAGCAGTACTTC
TRBV5-1	.	TRBJ1-4	.	CASSREGFANEKLFF	TGCGCCAGCAGCAGGGAGGGGTTCGCTAATGAAAAACTGTTTTTT
TRBV29-1	.	TRBJ2-2	.	CSVDPGTDNTGELFF	TGCAGCGTTGACCCCGGGACTGATAACACCGGGGAGCTGTTTTTT
TRBV2	.	TRBJ1-5	.	CASSVSPDGNQPQHF	TGTGCCAGCAGTGTTTCACCTGATGGCAATCAGCCCCAGCATTTT
TRBV5-4	.	TRBJ1-2	.	CASSLSQAALYGYTF	TGTGCCAGCAGCTTGTCGCAGGCCGCTCTCTATGGCTACACCTTC
TRBV19	.	TRBJ2-3	.	CASSVGTQSAQYF	TGTGCCAGTAGTGTCGGGACTCAGAGCGCGCAGTATTTT
TRBV7-6	.	TRBJ2-1	.	CASSPWGRGTYNEQFF	TGTGCCAGCAGCCCATGGGGGCGGGGGACCTACAATGAGCAGTTCTTC
TRBV11-2	TRBD2	TRBJ2-1	.	CASSSQNYSGGSYNEQFF	TGTGCCAGCAGCTCACAAAATTATAGCGGGGGCTCCTACAATGAGCAGTTCTTC
TRBV27	.	TRBJ1-1	.	CASSLRGPTTEAFF	TGTGCCAGCAGTTTACGGGGGCCGACCACTGAAGCTTTCTTT
TRBV11-1	TRBD1	TRBJ2-7	.	CASSLRRQGRPNEQYF	TGTGCCAGCAGCTTAAGACGACAGGGGCGCCCAAACGAGCAGTACTTC
TRBV6-5	.	TRBJ2-1	.	CASRVREIDNEQFF	TGTGCCAGCAGAGTTCGGGAGATTGACAATGAGCAGTTCTTC
TRBV5-6	TRBD1	TRBJ1-1	.	CASRRQGMNTEAFF	TGTGCCAGCAGGAGACAGGGGATGAACACTGAAGCTTTCTTT
TRBV19	.	TRBJ1-5	.	CASRKGDYSNQPQHF	TGTGCCAGCAGAAAAGGGGACTATAGCAATCAGCCCCAGCATTTT
TRBV7-9	.	TRBJ2-4	.	CASSQAQGFYIQYF	TGTGCCAGCAGCCAGGCCCAGGGGTTTTACATTCAGTACTTC
TRBV19	.	TRBJ2-7	.	CASSIEAGLEQYF	TGTGCCAGTAGTATAGAGGCGGGGTTGGAGCAGTACTTC
TRBV30	.	TRBJ1-1	.	CARIARGFTEAFF	TGTGCCCGCATTGCCAGGGGTTTCACTGAAGCTTTCTTT
TRBV13	.	TRBJ2-7	once	CASTVGHDYEQYF	TGTGCCAGCACCGTGGGACATGACTACGAGCAGTACTTC
TRBV28	.	TRBJ1-4	.	CASSFLLNSEKLFF	TGTGCCAGCAGTTTTCTACTTAACAGTGAAAAACTGTTTTTT
TRBV6-5	.	TRBJ2-3	.	CASSYGTLSTDTQYF	TGTGCCAGCAGTTACGGGACTCTTAGCACAGATACGCAGTATTTT
TRBV19	TRBD2	TRBJ2-1	.	CASSIGTSGRRGSYNEQFF	TGTGCCAGTAGTATCGGGACTAGCGGGAGAAGAGGATCCTACAATGAGCAGTTCTTC
TRBV29-1	.	TRBJ1-1	few	CSVEGRRVNTEAFF	TGCAGCGTTGAGGGGAGGCGGGTAAACACTGAAGCTTTCTTT
TRBV21-1	.	TRBJ2-7	.	CASSKAWTGYEQYF	TGTGCCAGCAGCAAAGCCTGGACAGGGTACGAGCAGTACTTC
TRBV7-9	TRBD2	TRBJ2-1	once	CASREGLVPNEQFF	TGTGCCAGCAGGGAAGGACTAGTTCCCAATGAGCAGTTCTTC
TRBV9	TRBD2	TRBJ2-3	few	CASSVSPAGATDTQYF	TGTGCCAGCAGCGTTTCTCCGGCGGGAGCGACAGATACGCAGTATTTT
TRBV27	.	TRBJ2-7	.	CASSLSITGGTEQYF	TGTGCCAGCAGTTTATCGATAACAGGAGGAACCGAGCAGTACTTC
TRBV5-1	.	TRBJ2-1	.	CASSLAPYNEQFF	TGCGCCAGCAGCTTGGCCCCATACAATGAGCAGTTCTTC
TRBV6-7	.	TRBJ1-1	once	CASNQQGLNTEAFF	TGTGCCAGCAATCAGCAGGGTCTGAACACTGAAGCTTTCTTT
TRBV14	.	TRBJ1-1	.	CASARGLNYGAFF	TGTGCCAGCGCCCGAGGGCTTAACTACGGGGCTTTCTTT
TRBV5-4	.	TRBJ1-1	.	CASSPSPTISQVPTEAFF	TGTGCCAGCAGCCCCAGCCCCACAATTTCGCAGGTCCCCACTGAAGCTTTCTTT
TRBV4-1	TRBD2	TRBJ2-3	.	CASSQFGTSGLTDTQYF	TGCGCCAGCAGCCAATTCGGGACTAGCGGTCTCACAGATACGCAGTATTTT
TRBV11-2	.	TRBJ2-7	.	CASSLPGDYEQYF	TGTGCCAGCAGCCTACCGGGAGACTACGAGCAGTACTTC
TRBV6-6	TRBD2	TRBJ2-7	.	CASSYLAGDEQYF	TGTGCCAGCAGCTACCTGGCGGGGGATGAGCAGTACTTC
TRBV4-1	.	TRBJ1-2	.	CASSVRRGYYGYTF	TGCGCCAGCAGCGTTAGAAGGGGCTACTATGGCTACACCTTC
TRBV9	.	TRBJ1-5	.	CASSVGQVDQPQHF	TGTGCCAGCAGCGTGGGTCAGGTGGATCAGCCCCAGCATTTT
TRBV11-2	.	TRBJ2-1	.	CASSLEWGNNEQFF	TGTGCCAGCAGCTTAGAGTGGGGCAACAATGAGCAGTTCTTC
TRBV7-9	TRBD1	TRBJ2-1	.	CASSQGQGKFYEQFF	TGTGCCAGCAGCCAAGGACAGGGGAAGTTCTATGAGCAGTTCTTC
TRBV21-1	.	TRBJ2-2	.	CASSTRTPGGELFF	TGTGCCAGCAGCACCCGGACGCCCGGCGGGGAGCTGTTTTTT
TRBV27	.	TRBJ2-7	.	CASSPGSWLYEQYF	TGTGCCAGCAGTCCAGGCTCCTGGCTTTACGAGCAGTACTTC
TRBV28	.	TRBJ1-2	.	CASRRTVLGYTF	TGTGCCAGCAGACGGACTGTGTTAGGCTACACCTTC
TRBV19	.	TRBJ2-3	.	CASSIPAADTQYF	TGTGCCAGTAGTATCCCAGCGGCAGATACGCAGTATTTT
TRBV4-1	TRBD1	TRBJ1-2	.	CASSQRDRESNYGYTF	TGCGCCAGCAGCCAGAGGGACAGGGAAAGTAACTATGGCTACACCTTC
TRBV4-2	.	TRBJ2-5	.	CASSQERGTVRETQYF	TGTGCCAGCAGCCAAGAGCGGGGAACGGTGAGGGAGACCCAGTACTTC
TRBV27	.	TRBJ2-7	.	CASSYRDGSYEQYF	TGTGCCAGCAGTTACCGGGACGGCTCCTACGAGCAGTACTTC
TRBV11-2	.	TRBJ1-5	.	CASSLVRARDRLRNQPQHF	TGTGCCAGCAGCTTAGTTAGAGCCAGGGACCGACTGCGCAATCAGCCCCAGCATTTT
TRBV4-1	.	TRBJ1-1	.	CASSQGQGMSTEAFF	TGCGCCAGCAGCCAAGGTCAGGGGATGAGCACTGAAGCTTTCTTT
TRBV2	.	TRBJ1-4	few	CASSEVGRGREKLFF	TGTGCCAGCAGTGAAGTAGGCAGGGGAAGAGAAAAACTGTTTTTT
TRBV2	.	TRBJ1-2	.	CASSLGALYGYTF	TGTGCCAGCAGCCTGGGGGCGCTCTATGGCTACACCTTC
TRBV28	TRBD1	TRBJ2-5	.	CASSSGQGDVTQYF	TGTGCCAGCAGCTCGGGACAGGGGGACGTGACCCAGTACTTC